This record covers a single T cell receptor beta chain. Its target is not known. These data belong to a study of human T cells and chemical hapten exposure. Study outcomes and limitations: PT1 expanded TCR counts and patch test score correlated positively.

Germline V gives CDR1 DFQATT, CDR2 SNEGSKA (reference sequence). The CDR3 runs 14 residues. The V and J ends lost 6 bases and 3 bases, in that order; junction bases with no gene match: 5. Time point specified: patch test 1, 2 weeks after DPC sensitization. Indicated treatment: therapeutic diphenylcyclopropenone sensitization with weekly scalp DPC. The library gave individual cDNA molecules unique molecular identifiers. From the RACE reads, TCRdb called clonotypes with MiXCR, one entry per CDR3 protein. The table has around 380,000 distinct CDR3 sequences, more than 4.5% seen once; the top ten hold 2% to 2.5%.

The TCR was taken from a woman aged 50 to 65 with alopecia areata. Some clones in this sample may be carry-over from other donors' samples. The rearrangement joins TRBV20-1 to TRBJ1-2; 12 bases match TRBD1. Sequences were derived from whole blood, sampled in connection with sensitization to the hapten diphenylcyclopropenone (DPC). CDR3 sequence (DNA): TGCAGTGCGACCGGGACAGGGGGCGACTATGGCTACACCTTC. It codes for CSATGTGGDYGYTF.